This entry features one TCR beta chain sequence. Its antigen specificity is not known. Nothing much larger sits one base from this clone, and base qualities are not available. This sample was taken from a study of post-analysis software for immune sequencing data (dated by TCRdb to the mid-2010s). A note on the overall study: Relapsing-remitting, secondary progressive and progressive-relapsing multiple sclerosis were recorded as disease courses, and subtype annotation was lacking for some patients. The patient repertoires were compared against some twelve previously published healthy control repertoires obtained from donors aged 6 to 25 years. A subset of samples was prepared in parallel using single-end sample barcoding, then pooled and co-amplified after Illumina adapter ligation.

Study-wide conclusions, independent of this receptor: Multiple sclerosis patients had significantly lower normalized Chao1 diversity than controls, a result that suggests substantial peripheral T-cell clonal expansion. The multiple sclerosis patient group was slightly younger than the control group. Direct clustering with F measure revealed strong co-clustering of samples prepared in the same batch, which led to a batch-effect correction. Patients showed significantly higher frequencies than controls for a handful of TRBV segments, among them TRBV5-6, TRBV5-1 and TRBV20-1.

Reading from cysteine to phenylalanine, the CDR3 counts 17 amino acids. This entry keeps only the CDR3 DNA: 51 bases, framed from base 1. CDR1 and CDR2 were assigned from the germline V gene as SGHVS and FNYEAQ. V lost 4 bases and J lost 1 base, and the count of bases not matched to a germline gene is 12. Library construction relied on PCR. Sequenced using an Illumina HiSeq 2500. Unique molecular identifiers were incorporated into TCR beta cDNA libraries to reduce PCR and sequencing biases. Approximately 500,000 cDNA molecules were obtained per 1 to 10 million input T cells, so each molecule approximated one T cell. The patient libraries were prepared and sequenced using the same protocol as the earlier healthy control dataset. Samples belonging to the same batch were prepared together, multiplexed and sequenced on a shared HiSeq lane. Per the original workflow: Raw barcoded reads were processed with MIGEC, and single-read molecular identifier groups were discarded before consensus assembly and CDR3 extraction. Clonotype tables were post-analysed with VDJtools, and diversity was normalized by down-sampling all datasets to the smallest sample size. In repertoire overlap clustering, CDR3 amino acid sequences, but not nucleotide sequences, were matched to correct batch-related cross-sample contamination. TCRdb trimmed public reads at Q25 via fastp, called clones via MiXCR and kept in-frame beta chains. One record per CDR3 amino acid sequence lists the most common genes and DNA. These V and J calls are TCRdb output, not the study's own analysis. Recorded for this sample are approximately 360,000 distinct CDR3 sequences; roughly 35% of them occurred a single time. The ten largest clones represent over 10% of the sample.

To demonstrate the VDJtools post-analysis software, the study profiled TCR beta repertoires from the peripheral blood of about 13 young patients with multiple sclerosis. The patients with multiple sclerosis were children and adolescents between roughly 6 and 17 years of age. The material sequenced was blood. The chain was built from TRBV7-6 and TRBJ2-7; 8 of the junction bases match TRBD1. The TCR originated in a girl aged 5-17 years with multiple sclerosis. The CDR3 is CASSYLGPGGNSYEQYF. The nucleotide sequence reads as follows: TGTGCCAGCAGCTACCTGGGTCCAGGGGGCAATTCCTACGAGCAGTACTTC.